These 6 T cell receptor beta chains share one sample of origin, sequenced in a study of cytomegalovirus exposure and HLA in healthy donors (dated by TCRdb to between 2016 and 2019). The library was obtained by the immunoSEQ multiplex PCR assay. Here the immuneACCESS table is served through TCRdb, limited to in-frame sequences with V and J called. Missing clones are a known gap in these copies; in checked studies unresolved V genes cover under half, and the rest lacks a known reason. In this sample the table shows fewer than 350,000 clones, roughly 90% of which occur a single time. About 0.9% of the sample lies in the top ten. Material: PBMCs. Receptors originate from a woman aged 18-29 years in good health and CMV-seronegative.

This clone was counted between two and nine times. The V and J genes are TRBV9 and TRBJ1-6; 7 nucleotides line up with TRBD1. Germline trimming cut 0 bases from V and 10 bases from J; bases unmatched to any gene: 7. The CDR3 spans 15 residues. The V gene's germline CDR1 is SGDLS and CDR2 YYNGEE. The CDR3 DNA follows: TGTGCCAGCAGCGTAGGTCAGGGGGTAGGGTCACCCCTCCACTTT. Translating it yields CASSVGQGVGSPLHF.

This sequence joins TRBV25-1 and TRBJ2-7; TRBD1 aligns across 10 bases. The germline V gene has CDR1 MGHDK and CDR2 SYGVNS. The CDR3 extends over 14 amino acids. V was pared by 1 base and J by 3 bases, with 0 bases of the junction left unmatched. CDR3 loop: CASSEWTGGYEQYF. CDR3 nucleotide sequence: TGTGCCAGCAGTGAATGGACAGGGGGCTACGAGCAGTACTTC.

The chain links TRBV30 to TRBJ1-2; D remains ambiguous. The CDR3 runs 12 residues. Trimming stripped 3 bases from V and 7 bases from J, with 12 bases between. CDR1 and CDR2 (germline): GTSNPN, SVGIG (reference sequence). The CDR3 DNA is TGTGCCTGGAGGCGTGCGGGGATTGGCTACACCTTC. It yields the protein CAWRRAGIGYTF.

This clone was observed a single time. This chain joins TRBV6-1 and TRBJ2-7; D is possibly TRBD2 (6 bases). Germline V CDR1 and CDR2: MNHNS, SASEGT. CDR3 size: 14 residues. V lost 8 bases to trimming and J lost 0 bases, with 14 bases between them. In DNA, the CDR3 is TGTGCCAGCGGGCTAGCGCTCAGCTCCTACGAGCAGTACTTC. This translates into CASGLALSSYEQYF.

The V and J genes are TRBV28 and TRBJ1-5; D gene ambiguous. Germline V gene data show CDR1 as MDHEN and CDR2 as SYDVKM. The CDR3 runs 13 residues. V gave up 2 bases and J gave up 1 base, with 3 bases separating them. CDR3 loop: CASSLSSNQPQHF. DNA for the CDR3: TGTGCCAGCAGTTTAAGCAGCAATCAGCCCCAGCATTTT. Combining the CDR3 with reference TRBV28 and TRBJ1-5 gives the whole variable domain DVKVTQSSRYLVKRTGEKVFLECVQDMDHENMFWYRQDPGLGLRLIYFSYDVKMKEKGDIPEGYSVSREKKERFSLILESASTNQTSMYLCASSLSSNQPQHFGDGTRLSIL.

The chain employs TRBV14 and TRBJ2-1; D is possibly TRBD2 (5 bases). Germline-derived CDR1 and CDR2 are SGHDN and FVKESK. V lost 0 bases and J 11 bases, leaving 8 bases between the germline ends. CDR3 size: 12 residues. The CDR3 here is CASSQDERKQFF. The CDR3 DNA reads TGTGCCAGCAGCCAAGATGAGCGGAAGCAGTTCTTC.